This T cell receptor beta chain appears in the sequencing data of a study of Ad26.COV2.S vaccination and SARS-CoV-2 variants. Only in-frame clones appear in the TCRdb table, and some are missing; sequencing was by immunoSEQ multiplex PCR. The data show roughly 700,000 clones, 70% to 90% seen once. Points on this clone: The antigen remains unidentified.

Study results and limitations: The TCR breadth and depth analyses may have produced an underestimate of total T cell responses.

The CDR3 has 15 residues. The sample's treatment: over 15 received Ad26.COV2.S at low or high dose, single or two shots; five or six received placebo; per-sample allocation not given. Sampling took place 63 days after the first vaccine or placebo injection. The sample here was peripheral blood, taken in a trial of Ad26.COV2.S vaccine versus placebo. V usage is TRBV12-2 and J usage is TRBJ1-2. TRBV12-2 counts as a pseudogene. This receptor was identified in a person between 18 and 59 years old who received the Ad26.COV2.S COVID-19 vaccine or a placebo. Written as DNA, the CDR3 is TGTGCAAGTCGCACTGCGACCGGAACTAACTATGGCTACACCTTC. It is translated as CASRTATGTNYGYTF.